This TCR beta chain was documented in a study of T cell changes during pregnancy in multiple sclerosis. The CDR3 consists of 14 residues. Trimming pared 2 bases from V and 2 bases from J, leaving 9 bases between. Germline V lookup: CDR1 SNHLY, CDR2 FYNNEI. Data came from immunoSEQ multiplex PCR; TCRdb stores just in-frame clones and leaves some out. The sample includes tens of thousands of clones, roughly 90% seen only once; the top ten take around 2%. The clonotype was recovered from a female donor with multiple sclerosis, enrolled in a pregnancy study. The sample here was peripheral blood, taken in the second trimester of pregnancy. The chain employs TRBV2 and TRBJ1-1; weak D call: TRBD1 (5 bases). CDR3 residues: CASSELTANTEAFF. The DNA of the CDR3 is TGTGCCAGCAGTGAATTGACAGCTAACACTGAAGCTTTCTTT.